Presented here are 19 T cell receptor beta chains from one specimen sequenced in a study of blood T cell repertoires in COVID-19. Clones were read by immunoSEQ multiplex PCR, and TCRdb kept only the in-frame ones, dropping some. This table has over 350,000 clones, around 88% appearing once. The sample was peripheral blood. The receptor set was obtained from a woman aged 25 to 39 with acute or convalescent COVID-19.

V is TRBV9 and J is TRBJ2-5; TRBD1 matches at 12 bases. The CDR3 is 16 residues long. In germline, CDR1 is SGDLS, CDR2 YYNGEE. Germline trimming cut 4 bases from V and 2 bases from J; bases unmatched to any gene: 6. The CDR3 reads CASSPGTGGPQETQYF. CDR3 nucleotide sequence: TGTGCCAGCAGCCCGGGGACAGGGGGCCCACAAGAGACCCAGTACTTC.

The chain has TRBV5-1 and TRBJ2-1, with D possibly TRBD1 on 6 matching bases. The germline V and J ends were trimmed by 3 bases and 5 bases, with 15 bases remaining between them. This CDR3 has 15 amino acids. Looked up from germline, CDR1 is SGHRS and CDR2 is YFSETQ. The CDR3 is CASSSAGDRNNEQFF. CDR3 DNA: TGCGCCAGCAGCTCGGCAGGAGACAGGAACAATGAGCAGTTCTTC.

The gene calls are TRBV19 and TRBJ1-6; 8 bases agree with TRBD1. From germline, CDR1 is LNHDA and CDR2 SQIVND (reference sequence). The J segment lost 5 bases and the V segment lost 4 bases, leaving 1 base of the junction unmatched. The CDR3 covers 14 residues. CDR3 region: CASSTTGDNSPLHF. The CDR3 DNA follows: TGTGCCAGTAGTACGACAGGGGATAATTCACCCCTCCACTTT.

The chain employs TRBV19 and TRBJ1-2; tentatively, D is TRBD1 (6 bases). Germline CDR1 LNHDA, CDR2 SQIVND (reference sequence). Trimming removed 6 bases from V and 4 bases from J, with 15 bases in between. The CDR3 runs to 14 residues. The CDR3 spells CASRWTASSYGYTF. CDR3 DNA: TGTGCCAGTAGATGGACAGCCAGTAGCTATGGCTACACCTTC.

The rearrangement joins TRBV30 to TRBJ2-5; TRBD2 agrees at 11 bases. V lost 5 bases, J lost 1 base, and 0 bases stayed unmatched. The germline V gene encodes CDR1 GTSNPN and CDR2 SVGIG (reference sequence). This CDR3 region has 13 residues. The CDR3: CAWLAGGQETQYF. The CDR3, as DNA: TGTGCCTGGCTAGCGGGGGGCCAAGAGACCCAGTACTTC.

The CDR3 reads CASSATASYEQYF. The CDR3 DNA sequence: TGTGCCAGCTCAGCGACAGCATCCTACGAGCAGTACTTC. The chain recombines TRBV18 with TRBJ2-7, with a weak D call TRBD1 (5 bases). Trimming pared 5 bases from V and 1 base from J, leaving 9 bases between. Germline CDR1 KGHSH, CDR2 LQKENI. The CDR3 is 13 residues long.

The J gene is TRBJ2-3, the V gene TRBV6-5; 8 nucleotides agree with TRBD1. Trimming took 6 bases from V and 3 from J; bases not matched to a gene: 8. This CDR3 has 15 amino acids. Germline-derived CDR1 and CDR2 are MNHEY and SVGAGI. CDR3 amino acids: CASRNSGGRTDTQYF. CDR3 nucleotide sequence: TGTGCCAGCAGAAATTCAGGGGGCCGGACAGATACGCAGTATTTT.

This chain links TRBV5-1 with TRBJ2-3; 9 bases are a match to TRBD2. The CDR3 runs to 16 residues. Germline V gives CDR1 SGHRS, CDR2 YFSETQ. V dropped 4 bases and J dropped 5; count of bases not matched to a gene: 11. CDR3 nucleotide sequence: TGCGCCAGCAGCACGGATAGGGGACTAGCTATAGATACGCAGTATTTT. Translated: CASSTDRGLAIDTQYF.

The chain employs TRBV2 and TRBJ1-3; no reliable D call. V lost 9 bases, J lost 0 bases, and 12 bases lay in between. The CDR3 loop spans 14 amino acids. Germline CDR1 and CDR2: SNHLY and FYNNEI. The CDR3 loop reads CASDTSSSGNTIYF. DNA of the CDR3: TGTGCCAGTGACACTTCGAGCTCTGGAAACACCATATATTTT.

J is TRBJ1-6 and V is TRBV21-1; TRBD1 was called by the table and not checked on the DNA. TRBV21-1 is given as a pseudogene. The length of the CDR3 is 19 residues. The CDR3 coding sequence is TGTGCCAGCAGCAAAGGACCTCTCCCGGGACAGGGTTCGGATTCACCCCTCCACTTT. It encodes CASSKGPLPGQGSDSPLHF.

This clone has a single count. The genes are TRBV5-1 and TRBJ2-5, with 8 bases that match TRBD2. Germline CDR1 is SGHRS and CDR2 is YFSETQ. The CDR3 covers 13 residues. V trimming: 4 bases; J trimming: 5 bases; junction bases outside the gene matches: 4. The CDR3 loop reads CASSHPGGETQYF. The DNA of the CDR3 is TGCGCCAGCAGCCACCCGGGGGGGGAGACCCAGTACTTC.

This rearrangement joins TRBV3-1 (or the pseudogene TRBV3-2) to TRBJ2-5; D remains ambiguous. CDR1 and CDR2 (germline): LGHDT, YNNKEL (reference sequence). The CDR3 is 12 amino acids. V was shortened by 2 bases and J by 3 bases, with 4 bases between the two germline ends. The CDR3 region is CASSQPEETQYF. CDR3 DNA: TGTGCCAGCAGCCAACCGGAAGAGACCCAGTACTTC.

J is TRBJ1-6 and V is TRBV19; D unclear. The CDR3 is made up of 14 amino acids. The germline V and J ends were trimmed by 6 bases and 0 bases, with 6 bases remaining between them. Germline CDR1 reads LNHDA; CDR2 reads SQIVND (reference sequence). CDR3 region: CASRNNSYNSPLHF. Written as DNA, the CDR3 is TGTGCCAGTAGAAACAACTCCTATAATTCACCCCTCCACTTT.

The chain employs TRBV30 and TRBJ1-5; no clear D gene. This CDR3 comprises 13 residues. Germline assignment: CDR1 GTSNPN and CDR2 SVGIG (reference sequence). V lost 2 bases and J lost 6, with 11 bases in between. This CDR3 reads CAWSSQQSQPQHF. CDR3 nucleotide sequence: TGTGCCTGGAGTTCACAGCAGAGTCAGCCCCAGCATTTT.

This chain connects TRBV2 to TRBJ2-7, with D perhaps matching TRBD1 (6 bases). The CDR3 consists of 15 residues. The germline V gene has CDR1 SNHLY and CDR2 FYNNEI. The V gene lost 7 bases and the J gene lost 3 bases, with 19 bases spanning the gap. This CDR3 reads CASTISPGHVYEQYF. CDR3 DNA: TGTGCCAGCACTATCAGCCCGGGACACGTCTACGAGCAGTACTTC.

The chain combines TRBV4-1 with TRBJ1-3, with TRBD1 as a possible D gene (6 bases). Germline V lookup: CDR1 MGHRA, CDR2 YSYEKL. V was trimmed by 3 bases and J by 1 base, leaving 10 bases between them. CDR3 length: 15 amino acids. The CDR3 region has the DNA TGCGCCAGCAGCCAGGCAGGGGTTTCTGGAAACACCATATATTTT. Translating gives CASSQAGVSGNTIYF.

The genes are TRBV4-1 and TRBJ1-4; 7 bases fit TRBD1. Germline CDR1 MGHRA, CDR2 YSYEKL. The CDR3 consists of 15 residues. The V and J ends lost 4 bases and 6 bases, in that order; junction bases with no gene match: 8. The CDR3 DNA follows: TGCGCCAGCAGCCGAGAAGACAGGGAGGATGAAAAACTGTTTTTT. Protein sequence: CASSREDREDEKLFF.

The chain employs TRBV27 and TRBJ2-2; 7 bases are shared with TRBD1. Germline CDR1 is MNHEY and CDR2 is SMNVEV (reference sequence). Trimming at V came to 3 bases and at J to 4 bases, leaving 5 bases not matched to a gene. This CDR3 comprises 15 residues. This CDR3 reads CASSLDRSPTGELFF. Here the CDR3 DNA reads TGTGCCAGCAGTTTGGACAGGTCCCCCACCGGGGAGCTGTTTTTT.

CDR3 in amino acids: CASSQGAASGYEQYF. In nucleotides, the CDR3 is TGCGCCAGCAGCCAAGGGGCGGCTAGCGGCTACGAGCAGTACTTC. The chain joins TRBV4-1 to TRBJ2-7; 7 nucleotides line up with TRBD2. The CDR3 runs 15 residues. Looked up from germline, CDR1 is MGHRA and CDR2 is YSYEKL. V was clipped by 1 base and J by 3 bases; unmatched bases: 6.